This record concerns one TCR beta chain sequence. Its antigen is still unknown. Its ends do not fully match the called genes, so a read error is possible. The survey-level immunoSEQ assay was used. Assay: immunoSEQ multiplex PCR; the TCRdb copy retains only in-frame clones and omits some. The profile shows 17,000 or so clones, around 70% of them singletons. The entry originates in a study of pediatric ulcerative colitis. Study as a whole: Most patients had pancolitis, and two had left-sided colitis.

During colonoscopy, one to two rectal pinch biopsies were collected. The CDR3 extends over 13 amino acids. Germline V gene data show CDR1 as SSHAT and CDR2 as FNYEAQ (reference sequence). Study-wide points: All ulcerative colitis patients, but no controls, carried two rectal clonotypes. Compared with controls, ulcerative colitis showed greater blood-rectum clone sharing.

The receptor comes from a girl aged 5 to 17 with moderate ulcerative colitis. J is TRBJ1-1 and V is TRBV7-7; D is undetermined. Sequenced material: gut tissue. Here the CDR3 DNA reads TGTGCTAGCAGCCGTCAGGAGAACACTGAAGCTTTCTTT. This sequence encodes CASSRQENTEAFF.